Each of the 11 T cell receptor beta chains below was sequenced from the same sample in a study of patients and donors after allogeneic stem cell transplantation. TCRdb re-called the RT-PCR reads through MiXCR, storing one row per CDR3 protein. The sample consists of 110,000 or so distinct CDR3 sequences, approximately 40% of them appearing once. Sequenced material: blood, either unsorted or a sorted T cell fraction (not recorded which). Receptor source: a human donor who was either an allogeneic HSCT recipient or a stem cell or donor lymphocyte infusion donor (not recorded which). It is not recorded whose cells these are; they may come from a transplant donor.

This clonotype was counted only a few times. In DNA, the CDR3 is TGTGCCAGCAGCACAGGGGTAACTGAAGCTTTCTTT. It encodes CASSTGVTEAFF. The chain has TRBV11-3 and TRBJ1-1; 7 nucleotides line up with TRBD1. Germline CDR1 is SGHNT and CDR2 is YENEEA. After removal of 5 bases from V and 5 bases from J, the junction contained 2 bases not matched to a gene. This CDR3 has 12 residues.

The chain links TRBV20-1 to TRBJ2-1; no definite D call. The CDR3 length is 11 residues. The germline gives CDR1 DFQATT, CDR2 SNEGSKA (reference sequence). Between the trimmed V and J ends, which lost 4 bases and 7 bases, there was a span of 8 bases. The CDR3 coding sequence is TGCAGTGCTACTTTGATAAATGAGCAGTTCTTC. The encoded protein is CSATLINEQFF.

For this clonotype: One end of the junction does not line up with germline, which may come from a read error. This sequence joins TRBV7-2 and TRBJ1-2, with D unresolved. This CDR3 contains 12 residues. Germline loops: CDR1 SGHTA, CDR2 FQGNSA. CDR3 DNA sequence: TGTGCCAGCAGCTCCCCGGGCACCCTAATCTACTTC. Its protein product is CASSSPGTLIYF.

This clonotype occurred a few times. V is TRBV18 and J is TRBJ2-3; D might be TRBD2 (5 bases). Per the germline V gene, CDR1 is KGHSH and CDR2 is LQKENI. With 8 bases removed from V and 5 bases from J, the gap between germline ends came to 17 bases. CDR3 length: 14 amino acids. Here the CDR3 DNA reads TGTGCCAGCCACGAGGAAGCGGTGGTAGATACGCAGTATTTT. This translates into CASHEEAVVDTQYF.

The J gene is TRBJ2-3, the V gene TRBV27; TRBD2 matches at 10 bases. The CDR3 sequence is 18 residues long. CDR1 is MNHEY and CDR2 is SMNVEV in the germline V gene (reference sequence). J gave up 6 bases and V 5 bases, and 17 bases lay outside the gene matches. The CDR3 DNA follows: TGTGCCAGCAGTCCCAAAAGGCCCCCTAGCGGGAGACGGGATACGCAGTATTTT. Amino acid sequence: CASSPKRPPSGRRDTQYF.

CDR3 amino acids: CSARGYRGTEAFF. CDR3 in DNA: TGCAGCGCCCGGGGGTATCGGGGCACTGAAGCTTTCTTT. V usage is TRBV29-1 and J usage is TRBJ1-1, with D tentatively TRBD1 (5 bases). CDR1 and CDR2 (germline): SQVTM, ANQGSEA. The CDR3 is 13 residues long. Trimming shortened V by 7 bases and J by 4 bases, and 16 bases separated the two germline ends.

This clonotype was detected only a few times. This rearrangement joins TRBV6-5 to TRBJ1-1, with a weak D call TRBD1 (5 bases). Looked up from germline, CDR1 is MNHEY and CDR2 is SVGAGI. The CDR3 is 13 amino acids. Trimming cost V 2 bases and J 4 bases, with 8 bases left between them. The CDR3 loop reads CASSYEGTTEAFF. DNA for the CDR3: TGTGCCAGCAGTTACGAAGGGACCACTGAAGCTTTCTTT.

The CDR3 bases are TGTGCCAGCAGCTCCTTCGGGACTCTAGGAAATTCACCCCTCCACTTT. Residues: CASSSFGTLGNSPLHF. V gene TRBV7-2 combines with J gene TRBJ1-6, with a tentative D call TRBD1 (5 bases). Deletions cut 4 bases from V and 7 bases from J, with 17 bases between. The CDR3 spans 16 residues. Looked up from germline, CDR1 is SGHTA and CDR2 is FQGNSA.

This rearrangement joins TRBV6-5 to TRBJ2-3; D could derive from TRBD1 or TRBD2 (5 bases each). V lost 9 bases to trimming and J lost 2 bases, with 15 bases between them. This CDR3 comprises 14 residues. CDR1 is MNHEY, CDR2 SVGAGI, per germline. This chain's CDR3 is CASSPGPNTDTQYF. CDR3 bases: TGTGCCAGTTCCCCGGGACCAAACACAGATACGCAGTATTTT.

The table lists this clonotype with a few counts. The chain has TRBV29-1 and TRBJ1-6; D may be TRBD1 (5 bases). Germline CDR1 reads SQVTM; CDR2 reads ANQGSEA. This CDR3 contains 13 residues. Trimming cost V 5 bases and J 7 bases, with 12 bases left between them. CDR3 amino acids: CSVRAGFNSPLHF. CDR3 DNA sequence: TGCAGCGTTAGGGCAGGGTTCAATTCACCCCTCCACTTT.

This chain links TRBV7-9 with TRBJ2-7; D might be TRBD1 (6 bases). The CDR3 spans 14 residues. V was clipped by 3 bases and J by 2 bases, with 11 bases between them. The germline CDR1 and CDR2 sequences are SEHNR and FQNEAQ (reference sequence). The CDR3 DNA sequence: TGTGCCAGCAGCTTCGAGACAGGCACCTACGAGCAGTACTTC. This translates into CASSFETGTYEQYF.